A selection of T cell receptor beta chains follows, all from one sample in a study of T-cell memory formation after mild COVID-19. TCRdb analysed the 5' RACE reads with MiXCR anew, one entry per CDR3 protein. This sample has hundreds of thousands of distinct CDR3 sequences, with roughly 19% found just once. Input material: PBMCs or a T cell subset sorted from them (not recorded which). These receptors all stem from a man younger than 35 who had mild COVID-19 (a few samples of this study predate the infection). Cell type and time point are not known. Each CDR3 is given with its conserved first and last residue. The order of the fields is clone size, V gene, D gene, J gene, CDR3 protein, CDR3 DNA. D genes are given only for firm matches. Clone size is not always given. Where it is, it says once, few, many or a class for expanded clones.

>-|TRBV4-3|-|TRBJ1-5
CASSPLPGQHF
TGCGCCAGCAGCCCCCTGCCCGGTCAGCATTTT
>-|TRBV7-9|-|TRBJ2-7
CASSLYSEYEQYF
TGTGCCAGCAGCTTATATTCGGAGTACGAGCAGTACTTC
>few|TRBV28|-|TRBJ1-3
CASSSGGASGNTIYF
TGTGCCAGCAGTTCTGGGGGGGCGTCTGGAAACACCATATATTTT
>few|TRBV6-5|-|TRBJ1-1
CASKQGGLAAFF
TGTGCCAGCAAGCAGGGTGGCTTGGCGGCTTTCTTT
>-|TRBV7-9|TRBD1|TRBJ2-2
CASSVGTVPGELFF
TGTGCCAGCAGCGTAGGGACAGTTCCCGGGGAGCTGTTTTTT
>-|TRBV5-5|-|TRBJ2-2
CASSGLSTGELFF
TGTGCCAGCAGCGGATTATCCACCGGGGAGCTGTTTTTT
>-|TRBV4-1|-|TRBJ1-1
CASSQDVGANTEAFF
TGCGCCAGCAGCCAAGACGTGGGGGCGAACACTGAAGCTTTCTTT
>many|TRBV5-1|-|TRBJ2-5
CASSLVGYQETQYF
TGCGCCAGCAGCTTGGTGGGGTACCAAGAGACCCAGTACTTC
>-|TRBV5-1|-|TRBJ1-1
CASRFGTRDPWEQCLF
TGCGCCAGCAGATTTGGGACACGGGACCCCTGGGAGCAGTGCCTCTTT
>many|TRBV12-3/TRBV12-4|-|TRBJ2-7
CASSFNRESEQYF
TGTGCCAGCAGTTTTAACAGGGAAAGCGAGCAGTACTTC
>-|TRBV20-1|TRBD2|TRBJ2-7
CSARELAGAGEQYF
TGCAGTGCCAGGGAACTAGCGGGGGCCGGGGAGCAGTACTTC
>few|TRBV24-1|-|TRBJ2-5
CATSDPDSGGRETQYF
TGTGCCACCAGTGACCCGGACAGTGGAGGTAGAGAGACCCAGTACTTC
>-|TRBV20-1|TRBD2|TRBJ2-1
CSARTSGGASEQFF
TGCAGTGCGAGGACTAGCGGGGGGGCCTCTGAGCAGTTCTTC
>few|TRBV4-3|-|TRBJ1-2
CASSQEATRANYGYTF
TGCGCCAGCAGCCAAGAGGCCACCCGGGCTAACTATGGCTACACCTTC
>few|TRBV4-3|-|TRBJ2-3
CASSQDRQATQYF
TGCGCCAGCAGCCAAGACCGGCAGGCCACGCAGTATTTT
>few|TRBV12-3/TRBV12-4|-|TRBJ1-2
CASSLASGYDYGYTF
TGTGCCAGCAGTTTAGCGTCAGGGTACGACTATGGCTACACCTTC
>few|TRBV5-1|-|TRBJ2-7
CASSSPQATRSYEQYF
TGCGCCAGCAGCAGCCCGCAGGCCACCCGCTCCTACGAGCAGTACTTC
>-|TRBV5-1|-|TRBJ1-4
CASSRDLEKLFF
TGCGCCAGCAGCAGAGACCTTGAAAAACTGTTTTTT
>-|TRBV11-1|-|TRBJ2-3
CASSLQHTQYF
TGTGCCAGCAGCTTGCAACATACGCAGTATTTT
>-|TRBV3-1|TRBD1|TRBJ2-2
CASSPSDRVTGELFF
TGTGCCAGCAGCCCTTCGGACAGGGTGACCGGGGAGCTGTTTTTT
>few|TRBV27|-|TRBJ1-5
CASSLLGGYSNQPQHF
TGTGCCAGCAGTTTGCTCGGGGGGTATAGCAATCAGCCCCAGCATTTT
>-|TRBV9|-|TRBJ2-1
CASSDPRGNNEQFF
TGTGCCAGCAGCGATCCCCGGGGGAATAATGAGCAGTTCTTC
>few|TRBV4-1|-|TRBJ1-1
CASEMNPDRPNTEAFF
TGCGCCAGCGAAATGAACCCGGATCGACCGAACACTGAAGCTTTCTTT
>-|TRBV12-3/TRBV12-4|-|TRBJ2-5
CASSLQYQETQYF
TGTGCCAGCAGCCTACAGTACCAAGAGACCCAGTACTTC
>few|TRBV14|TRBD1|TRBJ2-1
CASSRPGTVSNEQFF
TGTGCCAGCAGCCGCCCCGGGACAGTGAGCAATGAGCAGTTCTTC
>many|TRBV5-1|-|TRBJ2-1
CASSFLAGWDNEQFF
TGCGCCAGCAGCTTTTTGGCAGGGTGGGACAATGAGCAGTTCTTC
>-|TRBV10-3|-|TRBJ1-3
CAISDPGSGNTIYF
TGTGCCATCAGTGATCCGGGCTCTGGAAACACCATATATTTT
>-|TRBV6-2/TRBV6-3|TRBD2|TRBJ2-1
CASSRRSGGYNEQFF
TGTGCCAGCAGTCGTAGGAGCGGGGGTTACAATGAGCAGTTCTTC
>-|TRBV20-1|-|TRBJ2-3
CSARMRDTQYF
TGCAGTGCTAGAATGCGAGATACGCAGTATTTT
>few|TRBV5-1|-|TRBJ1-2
CASSVGPRDRPMEGYTF
TGCGCCAGCAGCGTGGGACCCCGAGACAGACCCATGGAAGGCTACACCTTC
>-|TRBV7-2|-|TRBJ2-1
CASSPNRDSYNEQFF
TGTGCCAGCAGCCCCAACAGGGACTCCTACAATGAGCAGTTCTTC
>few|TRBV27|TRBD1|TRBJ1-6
CASRPGTGNSPLHF
TGTGCCAGCAGACCCGGGACAGGAAATTCACCCCTCCACTTT
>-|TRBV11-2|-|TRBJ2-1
CASSSQLDSKQFF
TGTGCCAGCAGCTCCCAACTGGATAGTAAGCAGTTCTTC
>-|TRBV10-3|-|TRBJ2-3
CAIRTGTGNTDTQYF
TGTGCCATCAGGACCGGGACGGGGAACACAGATACGCAGTATTTT
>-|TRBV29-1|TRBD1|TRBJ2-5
CSVWTGAETQYF
TGCAGCGTCTGGACAGGGGCTGAGACCCAGTACTTC
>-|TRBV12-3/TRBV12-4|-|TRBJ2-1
CASSGRNNEQFF
TGTGCCAGCAGCGGCAGGAACAATGAGCAGTTCTTC
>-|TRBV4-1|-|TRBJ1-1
CASSQDNWRLVMNTEAFF
TGCGCCAGCAGCCAAGATAATTGGCGCCTCGTTATGAACACTGAAGCTTTCTTT
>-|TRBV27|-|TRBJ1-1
CASSYGVEAFF
TGTGCCAGCAGTTATGGGGTTGAAGCTTTCTTT
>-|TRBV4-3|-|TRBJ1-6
CASSQDRDISSPLHF
TGCGCCAGCAGCCAAGATAGGGACATAAGCTCACCCCTCCACTTT